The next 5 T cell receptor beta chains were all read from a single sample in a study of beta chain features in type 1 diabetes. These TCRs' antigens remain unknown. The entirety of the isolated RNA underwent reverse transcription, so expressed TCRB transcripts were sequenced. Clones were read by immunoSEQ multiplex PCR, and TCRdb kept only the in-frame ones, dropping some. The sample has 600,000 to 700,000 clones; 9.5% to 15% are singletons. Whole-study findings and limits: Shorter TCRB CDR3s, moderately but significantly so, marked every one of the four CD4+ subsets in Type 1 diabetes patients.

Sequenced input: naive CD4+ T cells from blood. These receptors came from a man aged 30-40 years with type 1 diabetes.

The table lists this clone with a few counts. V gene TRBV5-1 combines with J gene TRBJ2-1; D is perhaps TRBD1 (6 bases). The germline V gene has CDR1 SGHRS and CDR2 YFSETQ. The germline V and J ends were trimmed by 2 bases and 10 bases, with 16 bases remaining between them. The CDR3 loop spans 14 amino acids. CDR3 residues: CASSLLAQGKEQFF. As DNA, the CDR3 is TGCGCCAGCAGCTTATTAGCACAGGGAAAGGAGCAGTTCTTC.

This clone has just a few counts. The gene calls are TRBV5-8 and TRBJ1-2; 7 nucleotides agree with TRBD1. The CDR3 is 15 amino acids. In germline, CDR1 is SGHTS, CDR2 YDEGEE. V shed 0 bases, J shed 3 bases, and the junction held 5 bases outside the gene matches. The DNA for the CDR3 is TGTGCCAGCAGCTTGGGACAGGGCCCCCACTATGGCTACACCTTC. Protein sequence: CASSLGQGPHYGYTF.

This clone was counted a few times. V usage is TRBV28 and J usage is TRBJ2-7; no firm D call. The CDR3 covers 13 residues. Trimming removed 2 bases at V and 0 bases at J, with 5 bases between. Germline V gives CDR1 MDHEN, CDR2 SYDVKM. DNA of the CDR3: TGTGCCAGCAGTTTAATAGGCTCCTACGAGCAGTACTTC. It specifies CASSLIGSYEQYF.

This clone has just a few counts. CDR3 residues: CASSDSPNPNEQFF. As DNA, the CDR3 is TGCGCCAGCAGCGACTCCCCAAACCCCAATGAGCAGTTCTTC. The chain couples TRBV5-1 to TRBJ2-1, with D uncertain. Germline CDR1 SGHRS, CDR2 YFSETQ. V was trimmed by 4 bases and J by 6 bases, leaving 14 bases between them. The CDR3 spans 14 residues.

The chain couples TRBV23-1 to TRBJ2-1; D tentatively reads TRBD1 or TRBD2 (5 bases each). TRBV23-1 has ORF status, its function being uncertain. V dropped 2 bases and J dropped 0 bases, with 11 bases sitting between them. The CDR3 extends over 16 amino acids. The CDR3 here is CASSQRDVRSYNEQFF. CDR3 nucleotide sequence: TGCGCCAGCAGTCAACGGGACGTACGCTCCTACAATGAGCAGTTCTTC.